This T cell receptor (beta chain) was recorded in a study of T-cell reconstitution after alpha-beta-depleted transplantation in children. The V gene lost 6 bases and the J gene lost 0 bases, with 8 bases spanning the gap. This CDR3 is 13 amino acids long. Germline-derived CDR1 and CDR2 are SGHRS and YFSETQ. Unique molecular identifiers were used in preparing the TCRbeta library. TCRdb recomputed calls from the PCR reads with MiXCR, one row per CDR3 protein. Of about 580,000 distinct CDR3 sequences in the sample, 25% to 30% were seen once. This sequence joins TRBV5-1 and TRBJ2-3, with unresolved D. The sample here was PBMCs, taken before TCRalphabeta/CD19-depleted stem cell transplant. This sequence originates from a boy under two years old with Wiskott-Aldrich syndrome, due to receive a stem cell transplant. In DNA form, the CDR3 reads TGCGCCAGCACGCGGAGCAGCACAGATACGCAGTATTTT. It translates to CASTRSSTDTQYF.